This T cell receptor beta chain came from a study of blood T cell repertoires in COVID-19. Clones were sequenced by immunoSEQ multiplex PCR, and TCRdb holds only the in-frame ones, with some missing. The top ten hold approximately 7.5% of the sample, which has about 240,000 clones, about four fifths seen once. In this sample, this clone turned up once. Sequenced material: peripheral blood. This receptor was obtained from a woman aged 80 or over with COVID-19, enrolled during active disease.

CDR3 nucleotide sequence: TGTGCCTGGAGTGTAGGGACAGGTTTTTATAGCAATCAGCCCCAGCATTTT. It is translated as CAWSVGTGFYSNQPQHF. V gene TRBV30 combines with J gene TRBJ1-5, with 8 bases aligning to TRBD1. J was trimmed by 0 bases and V by 0 bases; bases with no gene match: 7. Germline V lookup: CDR1 GTSNPN, CDR2 SVGIG (reference sequence). This CDR3 is built from 17 residues.